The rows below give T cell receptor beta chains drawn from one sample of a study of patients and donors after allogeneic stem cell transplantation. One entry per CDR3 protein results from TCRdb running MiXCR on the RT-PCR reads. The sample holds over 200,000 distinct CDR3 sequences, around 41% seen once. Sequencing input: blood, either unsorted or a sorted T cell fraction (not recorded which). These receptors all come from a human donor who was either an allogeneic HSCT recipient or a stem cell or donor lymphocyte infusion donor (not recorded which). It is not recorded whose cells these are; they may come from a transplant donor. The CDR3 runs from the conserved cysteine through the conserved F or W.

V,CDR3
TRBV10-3,CAISESKGPDNSPLHF
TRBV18,CASSTTGLSVNTEAFF
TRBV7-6,CASSLVPGGQSDGYTF
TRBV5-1,CASSPRTGPYSNQPQHF
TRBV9,CASSVGANQPQHF
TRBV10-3,CAISDGESAQHF
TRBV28,CASSLIRGSYNEQFF
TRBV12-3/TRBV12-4,CASSLTGNTIYF
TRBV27,CASSLLGNSGNTIYF
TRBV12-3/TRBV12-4,CASSPGDRIGYTEAFF
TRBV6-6,CASSYSGGDYNSPLHF
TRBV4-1,CASSHRTGGTEAFF
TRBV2,CASRSDRASSNSPLHF
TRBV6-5,CASSHRGNYGYTF
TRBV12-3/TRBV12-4,CASKKAGNQPQHF
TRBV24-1,CATSDPGGAKTQYF
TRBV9,CASSVTAGDWSYNEQFF
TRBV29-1,CSVELGIRTDTQYF
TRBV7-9,CASSLGPSPLHF
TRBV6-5,CASSYLRLMDYGYTF